Shown below are 13 T cell receptor beta chains from a single sample sequenced in a study of T cell repertoires in cytomegalovirus infection. What these receptors recognize is not known. Each CDR3 protein is one row after TCRdb ran MiXCR on the reads. The data show 570,000 or so distinct CDR3 sequences, around 40% seen once. Sequences were derived from cultured PBMCs, sampled from culture after CMV antigen stimulation. The receptors stem from a human donor in good health (CMV status not recorded). Some clones in this sample may be carry-over from other donors' samples.

In this sample, this clonotype turned up a few times. This chain joins TRBV7-6 and TRBJ2-7, with D perhaps TRBD1 or TRBD2 (5 bases each). V was shortened by 5 bases and J by 6 bases, with 14 bases between the two germline ends. Germline-derived CDR1 and CDR2 are SGHVS and FNYEAQ. This CDR3 has 13 residues. The CDR3 loop reads CASSGRGAGEQYF. The DNA of the CDR3 is TGTGCCAGCAGCGGACGAGGGGCAGGCGAGCAGTACTTC.

As to this clonotype: One end of the junction does not line up with germline, which may come from a read error. The CDR3 here is CASSSRVAGVTDTQYF. CDR3 sequence (DNA): TGTGCCAGCAGCTCAAGAGTAGCGGGGGTTACAGATACGCAGTATTTT. The chain joins TRBV5-3 to TRBJ2-3, with 9 bases matching TRBD2. TRBV5-3 is designated an ORF whose function remains uncertain. The CDR3 covers 16 residues.

This clonotype appeared a few times. The chain recombines TRBV7-9 with TRBJ2-7, with a tentative D call TRBD1 (5 bases). This CDR3 contains 12 residues. From germline, CDR1 is SEHNR and CDR2 FQNEAQ (reference sequence). Trimming shortened V by 10 bases and J by 3 bases, and 13 bases separated the two germline ends. Here the CDR3 reads CATRSQGYEQYF. CDR3 sequence (DNA): TGTGCCACCCGGTCTCAGGGCTACGAGCAGTACTTC.

V usage is TRBV19 and J usage is TRBJ1-5; D is perhaps TRBD1 (5 bases). V was clipped by 7 bases and J by 1 base, with 14 bases between them. The CDR3 spans 15 residues. Germline loops: CDR1 LNHDA, CDR2 SQIVND (reference sequence). CDR3: CASIARGGSNQPQHF. The CDR3 nucleotides read TGTGCCAGTATCGCCCGCGGGGGGAGCAATCAGCCCCAGCATTTT.

The chain has TRBV7-9 and TRBJ2-1, with D perhaps matching TRBD2 (6 bases). Germline CDR1 reads SEHNR; CDR2 reads FQNEAQ (reference sequence). V was clipped by 8 bases and J by 3 bases, with 8 bases between them. The CDR3 is made up of 12 amino acids. CDR3 amino acids: CASDGSYNEQFF. CDR3 coding DNA: TGTGCCAGCGACGGGAGCTACAATGAGCAGTTCTTC. Looking up the rest from reference TRBV7-9 and TRBJ2-1 gives the full variable domain: DTGVSQNPRHKITKRGQNVTFRCDPISEHNRLYWYRQTLGQGPEFLTYFQNEAQLEKSRLLSDRFSAERPKGSFSTLEIQRTEQGDSAMYLCASDGSYNEQFFGPGTRLTVL.

This clonotype was found a few times. The chain couples TRBV20-1 to TRBJ2-3, with TRBD1 matching 8 bases. The junction had 8 bases not matched to a gene; V was cut back by 3 bases and J by 3 bases. This CDR3 comprises 15 residues. CDR1 and CDR2 (germline): DFQATT, SNEGSKA (reference sequence). The CDR3 DNA is TGCAGTGCTAGTCAACCAGGGGGCGGAACAGATACGCAGTATTTT. Residues: CSASQPGGGTDTQYF.

This clonotype was recorded many times. This chain uses TRBV7-2 with TRBJ2-7; D remains unclear. Trimming took 3 bases from V and 5 from J, leaving 11 bases between them. This CDR3 contains 13 residues. Germline V gene data show CDR1 as SGHTA and CDR2 as FQGNSA. The CDR3 is CASSFVPLDEQYF. As DNA, the CDR3 is TGTGCCAGCAGCTTCGTACCGTTGGACGAGCAGTACTTC.

The rearrangement uses TRBV7-6 and TRBJ1-5, with D unclear. Trimming left V 4 bases short and J 10 bases short, with 14 bases between. This CDR3 has 13 amino acids. Germline V gene lookup returns CDR1 SGHVS and CDR2 FNYEAQ. CDR3 DNA: TGTGCCAGCAGCTCAATAGGCACGCAACCCCAGCATTTT. It specifies CASSSIGTQPQHF.

This clonotype was seen only a few times. The V gene is TRBV7-8, the J gene TRBJ1-5, with D perhaps TRBD1 (5 bases). Germline loops: CDR1 SGHVS, CDR2 FQNEAQ. V shed 4 bases and J shed 5 bases, with 15 bases lying between them. The CDR3 runs to 15 residues. This chain's CDR3 is CASSWSPLGDQPQHF. The CDR3 DNA sequence: TGTGCCAGCAGCTGGAGCCCTCTAGGGGATCAGCCCCAGCATTTT.

This clonotype has at least ten counts. The chain uses TRBV7-2 and TRBJ1-1; TRBD1 matches 7 bases. With V trimmed by 5 bases and J by 3 bases, 9 bases remained unmatched. The germline V gene encodes CDR1 SGHTA and CDR2 FQGNSA. The length of the CDR3 is 15 residues. CDR3 region: CASSTEQGRYTEAFF. In nucleotides, the CDR3 is TGTGCCAGCAGCACCGAACAGGGGCGGTACACTGAAGCTTTCTTT.

V and J are TRBV20-1 and TRBJ2-5; the D gene is possibly TRBD1 (5 bases). Germline lookup yields CDR1 DFQATT and CDR2 SNEGSKA (reference sequence). The CDR3 runs 12 residues. Between the trimmed V and J ends, which lost 6 bases and 0 bases, there was a span of 8 bases. CDR3: CSAETDQETQYF. CDR3 in DNA: TGCAGTGCAGAGACAGACCAAGAGACCCAGTACTTC.

The gene calls are TRBV7-9 and TRBJ2-2, with TRBD1 as a possible D gene (5 bases). CDR1 and CDR2 (germline): SEHNR, FQNEAQ (reference sequence). The V end lost 6 bases, the J end lost 6 bases, and 11 bases lay between the germline ends. This CDR3 comprises 13 residues. The DNA of the CDR3 is TGTGCCAGCAGAGGGGTATCATCCGGGGAGCTGTTTTTT. It yields the protein CASRGVSSGELFF. Drawing the rest from reference TRBV7-9 and TRBJ2-2, the complete variable domain is DTGVSQNPRHKITKRGQNVTFRCDPISEHNRLYWYRQTLGQGPEFLTYFQNEAQLEKSRLLSDRFSAERPKGSFSTLEIQRTEQGDSAMYLCASRGVSSGELFFGEGSRLTVL.

V is TRBV7-8 and J is TRBJ2-7; D possibly corresponds to TRBD1 (6 bases). The V end was cut by 5 bases, the J end by 1 base, with 18 bases between. The germline gives CDR1 SGHVS, CDR2 FQNEAQ. The CDR3 loop spans 16 amino acids. Here the CDR3 DNA reads TGTGCCAGCAGCCGAACCGGACAGTCCACTTCCTACGAGCAGTACTTC. It translates to CASSRTGQSTSYEQYF.